Sequencing of this TCR beta chain was carried out in a study of T cell repertoires in cytomegalovirus infection. Looking at the study overall: Well-studied HLA-B-restricted epitopes and recently identified HLA-C-restricted epitopes of CMV were both used in the study. It was the public TCR beta signatures that indicated both CMV infection and matching HLA type. Findings and limits, study-wide: The study found HLA-C-restricted CMV-specific TCR beta clonotypes dominating the ex vivo response.

A single record per CDR3 protein comes from TCRdb applying MiXCR to the reads. The sample comprises about a million distinct CDR3 sequences, about a third of which are singletons, and 13% rests with the top ten. This CDR3 is built from 16 residues. V dropped 2 bases and J dropped 3; count of bases not matched to a gene: 7. Germline CDR1 is ENHRY and CDR2 is SYGVKD. This clonotype has more than one count but fewer than ten. Its antigen remains unidentified. The chain recombines TRBV10-3 with TRBJ2-3; 8 positions agree with TRBD2. This TCR derives from a human donor in good health (CMV status not recorded). Some clones in this sample may be carry-over from other donors' samples. The material was cultured CD8+ T cells from PBMCs, obtained from culture after CMV antigen stimulation. CDR3 protein: CAISEPGLEGTDTQYF. Written as DNA, the CDR3 is TGTGCCATCAGTGAGCCGGGACTAGAGGGGACAGATACGCAGTATTTT.